These T cell receptor beta chains were read from a single sample in a study of T-cell reconstitution after alpha-beta-depleted transplantation in children. TCRdb re-called the PCR reads through MiXCR, storing one row per CDR3 protein. The table has about 420,000 distinct CDR3 sequences, 16% seen once. Sequencing was performed on PBMCs, mostly from graft donor cells, taken 360 days after TCRalphabeta/CD19-depleted stem cell transplant. All receptors come from a boy in the first two years of life who had a stem cell transplant for Wiskott-Aldrich syndrome, so the T cells may come from the graft donor. CDR3s include the opening cysteine and the closing phenylalanine or tryptophan. The D gene is left open where the match is weak. Clone size, where shown, is once, few, many, or a class for clones that have expanded.

NA	NA	16	TRBV5-1	TRBJ2-1	TGTGCCAGCAGCTTGGCCGGGTGGAGCTCCTACAATGAGCAGTTCTTC	CASSLAGWSSYNEQFF
NA	NA	13	TRBV7-2	TRBJ2-3	TGTGCCAGCACTGTAACGGGGACAGATACGCAGTATTTT	CASTVTGTDTQYF
TRBD2	few	16	TRBV13	TRBJ2-7	TGTGCCAGCAGCTTATGGAGACGGGGAGGGCTCAGCGAGCAGTACTTC	CASSLWRRGGLSEQYF
TRBD2	NA	18	TRBV24-1	TRBJ2-2	TGTGCCACCAGTGATAGCGGGGTTATGACGGCCGCCACCGGGGAGCTGTTTTTT	CATSDSGVMTAATGELFF
NA	NA	11	TRBV5-1	TRBJ2-5	TGCGCCAGCGGGAATCGGGAGACCCAGTACTTC	CASGNRETQYF
TRBD1	few	14	TRBV20-1	TRBJ2-7	TGCAGTGCTAGTGATGGGACAGGAATCTACGAGCAGTACTTC	CSASDGTGIYEQYF
NA	few	14	TRBV28	TRBJ2-7	TGTGCCAGCAGTTTTAGGGGCCAGACCTACGAGCAGTACTTC	CASSFRGQTYEQYF
TRBD2	NA	16	TRBV12-3/TRBV12-4	TRBJ2-3	TGTGCCAGCAGTTTAGTACTAGCGGGTGTCACAGATACGCAGTATTTT	CASSLVLAGVTDTQYF
NA	few	14	TRBV20-1	TRBJ2-1	TGCAGTGCTAGGAGTAGAACAGGCTACAATGAGCAGTTCTTC	CSARSRTGYNEQFF
NA	many	14	TRBV10-3	TRBJ2-5	TGTGCCATCAGTCCCGGTGGAGGGCAAGAGACCCAGTACTTC	CAISPGGGQETQYF
NA	few	12	TRBV5-6	TRBJ1-1	TGTGCCAGCAGCTACGGACTTACTGAAGCTTTCTTT	CASSYGLTEAFF
NA	few	12	TRBV21-1	TRBJ2-7	TGTGCCAGCAGCACCAATCCCTACGAGCAGTACTTC	CASSTNPYEQYF
NA	NA	11	TRBV2	TRBJ1-1	TGTGCCAGCAGTGAAGACACGGACGCTTTCTTT	CASSEDTDAFF
NA	NA	13	TRBV10-1	TRBJ2-5	TGCGCCAGCAGTGCTAGCGACCAAGAGACCCAGTACTTC	CASSASDQETQYF
NA	NA	14	TRBV29-1	TRBJ2-4	TGCAGCGTTGGGGGTCGGACTCTCGGGAACATTCAGTACTTC	CSVGGRTLGNIQYF
NA	NA	16	TRBV10-3	TRBJ2-2	TGTGCCATCAGTGAGTCCTTAGCGACCAACACCGGGGAGCTGTTTTTT	CAISESLATNTGELFF
NA	NA	11	TRBV24-1	TRBJ1-2	TGTGCCACCAAGGACAGCGATGGCTACACCTTC	CATKDSDGYTF
NA	NA	15	TRBV10-3	TRBJ1-6	TGTGCCATCAGTGATGCAGCGCTTATTAATTCACCCCTCCACTTT	CAISDAALINSPLHF
NA	few	13	TRBV27	TRBJ2-4	TGTGCCAGCAGTTTATCAAGGGTAGACATTCAGTACTTC	CASSLSRVDIQYF
NA	few	17	TRBV4-1	TRBJ2-1	TGCGCCAGCAGCCAATCTAGACTAGTCTACTACTACAATGAGCAGTTCTTC	CASSQSRLVYYYNEQFF
NA	NA	12	TRBV15	TRBJ2-3	TGTGCCACCAGCAGAGATGGGGGACTGGCGTATTTT	CATSRDGGLAYF
TRBD2	NA	17	TRBV5-1	TRBJ2-4	TGCGCCAGCAGCTATGACACTAGCGGAGCGTGGAAAAACATTCAGTACTTC	CASSYDTSGAWKNIQYF
NA	NA	16	TRBV10-3	TRBJ2-6	TGTGCCATCAGTGACCCCGGATCCTCTGGGGCCAACGTCCTGACTTTC	CAISDPGSSGANVLTF
NA	few	13	TRBV18	TRBJ1-6	TGTGCCAGCGTCCGGGACCCTTTTCTTCCCCTCCACTTT	CASVRDPFLPLHF
NA	NA	15	TRBV7-2	TRBJ2-3	TGTGCCAGCAGCTTAGTCCAGACCCACACAGATACGCAGTATTTT	CASSLVQTHTDTQYF
TRBD2	many	14	TRBV12-3/TRBV12-4	TRBJ2-1	TGTGCCAGCAGCCCAGCGGGGGTCGTCAATGAGCAGTTCTTC	CASSPAGVVNEQFF
NA	few	16	TRBV7-9	TRBJ2-4	TGTGCCAGCAGCCATTCCCGAACTGGAGCCAAAAACATTCAGTACTTC	CASSHSRTGAKNIQYF
NA	few	17	TRBV7-8	TRBJ2-3	TGTGCCAGCAGCTTAGCGCGACGTCAGGCTAGCACAGATACGCAGTATTTT	CASSLARRQASTDTQYF
NA	few	16	TRBV11-2	TRBJ2-5	TGTGCCAGCAGCCCCCGGTCGGGGCAGGGGGGAGAGACCCAGTACTTC	CASSPRSGQGGETQYF
TRBD2	NA	12	TRBV6-7	TRBJ2-7	TGTGCCAGCGTCGGGAGGCCTTACGAGCAGTACTTC	CASVGRPYEQYF
NA	few	13	TRBV30	TRBJ2-5	TGTGCCTGGAGGCGAGGGGCCCAAGAGACCCAGTACTTC	CAWRRGAQETQYF
TRBD2	NA	15	TRBV7-2	TRBJ2-3	TGTGCCAGCAGCTATGTAGCGGGAGCAACAGATACGCAGTATTTT	CASSYVAGATDTQYF
NA	NA	11	TRBV29-1	TRBJ2-7	TGCAGCGTCGGGGGCCACTACGAGCAGTACTTC	CSVGGHYEQYF
TRBD2	few	15	TRBV3-1	TRBJ2-5	TGTGCCAGCAGCCAAGCCCTTAGCGGGAGAGAGACCCAGTACTTC	CASSQALSGRETQYF
NA	NA	15	TRBV27	TRBJ2-7	TGTGCCAGCAGTTTATCTCGACGCGGGGTTTTCGAGCAGTACTTC	CASSLSRRGVFEQYF
TRBD2	few	14	TRBV20-1	TRBJ2-3	TGCAGTGCTAGCCCTAGCGGGGGGGCAGATACGCAGTATTTT	CSASPSGGADTQYF
TRBD1	few	20	TRBV5-1	TRBJ2-3	TGCGCCAGCAGCTACTACTACCGGGACAGGAACGATAGAAGCACAGATACGCAGTATTTT	CASSYYYRDRNDRSTDTQYF
TRBD2	few	15	TRBV18	TRBJ2-7	TGTGCCAGCGCGTTCCTAGCGGGGGGCTCCTACGAGCAGTACTTC	CASAFLAGGSYEQYF
NA	few	12	TRBV5-1	TRBJ1-6	TGCGCCAGCAGCTTGGACCAGACACCCCTCCACTTT	CASSLDQTPLHF
TRBD2	few	14	TRBV20-1	TRBJ2-1	TGCAGTGCTAGGTCGGGGACTAGGAGCAATGAGCAGTTCTTC	CSARSGTRSNEQFF
NA	NA	11	TRBV7-9	TRBJ2-1	TGTGCCAGCAGCCACCGAAATGAGCAGTTCTTC	CASSHRNEQFF
TRBD2	few	18	TRBV4-1	TRBJ2-1	TGCGCCAGCAGCCAAGCCCGGGTTAGCGGGGGCCCTTTCAATGAGCAGTTCTTC	CASSQARVSGGPFNEQFF